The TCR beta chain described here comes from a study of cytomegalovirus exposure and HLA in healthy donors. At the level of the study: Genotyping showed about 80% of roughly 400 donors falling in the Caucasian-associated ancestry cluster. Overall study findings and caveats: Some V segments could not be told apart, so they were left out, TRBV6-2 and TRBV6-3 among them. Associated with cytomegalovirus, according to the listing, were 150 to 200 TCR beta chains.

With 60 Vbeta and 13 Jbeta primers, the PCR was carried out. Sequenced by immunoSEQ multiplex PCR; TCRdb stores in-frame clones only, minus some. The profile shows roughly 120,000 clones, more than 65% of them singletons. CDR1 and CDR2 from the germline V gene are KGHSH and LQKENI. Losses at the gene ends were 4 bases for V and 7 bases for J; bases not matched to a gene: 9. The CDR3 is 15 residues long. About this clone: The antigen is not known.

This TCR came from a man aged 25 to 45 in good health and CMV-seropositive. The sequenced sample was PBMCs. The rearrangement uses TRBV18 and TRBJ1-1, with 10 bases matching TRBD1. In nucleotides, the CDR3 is TGTGCCAGCTCACGAAAGACAGGGGGCGCTGATGAAGCTTTCTTT. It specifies CASSRKTGGADEAFF.